Below, 2 T cell receptor beta chains from the same sample are listed, as sequenced in a study of spatial heterogeneity in lung cancer. Described time point: sample taken at primary tumor resection. Sequencing covered unsorted whole RNA taken from tumor, nontumor lung or frozen PBMC. TCRdb processed the 5' RACE reads anew with MiXCR; each CDR3 protein has one entry. The table has about 13,000 distinct CDR3 sequences, about 5.1% seen once. Source: lung tumor tissue, taken at surgery. These TCRs come from a human donor with early-stage non-small cell lung cancer.

This clonotype showed up many times. Since the library was made to target alpha chains, this beta chain is a stray read and its abundance is not meaningful. This chain joins TRBV20-1 and TRBJ1-5; 8 nucleotides match TRBD1. Germline trimming cut 2 bases from V and 2 bases from J; bases unmatched to any gene: 5. The CDR3 covers 15 residues. Germline V gene lookup returns CDR1 DFQATT and CDR2 SNEGSKA (reference sequence). CDR3 sequence: CSARRTGTGNQPQHF. CDR3 DNA: TGCAGTGCTAGACGGACAGGGACCGGCAATCAGCCCCAGCATTTT.

This clonotype was seen at least ten times. The library was prepared for alpha chains; this beta chain is a stray read, so its frequency means little. J is TRBJ1-5 and V is TRBV3-1, with 10 positions matching TRBD1. Germline CDR1 is LGHDT and CDR2 is YNNKEL (reference sequence). V trimming: 5 bases; J trimming: 7 bases; junction bases outside the gene matches: 5. This CDR3 region has 14 residues. As DNA, the CDR3 is TGTGCCAGCAGCTCCCGGGACAGGGGACAGCCCCAGCATTTT. As protein: CASSSRDRGQPQHF.